The 23 T cell receptor beta chains given below trace back to one sample, sequenced in a study of identical twins. Using its own MiXCR run on the 5' RACE reads, TCRdb lists one record per CDR3 protein. The sample records about 550,000 distinct CDR3 sequences, under 25% being singletons. In addition, the sample was reused for a study of yellow fever vaccine responses in identical twins.

The material sequenced was CD4+ T cells sorted from blood. The source is a woman aged 18-29 years in good health.

This clonotype has only a few counts. The gene calls are TRBV12-3 or TRBV12-4 and TRBJ2-3; TRBD2 aligns across 9 bases. This CDR3 has 17 residues. V gave up 6 bases and J gave up 2 bases; unmatched junction bases: 12. DNA of the CDR3: TGTGCCAGCAGCCGCGGCGCGGGGGGGCCAATCACAGATACGCAGTATTTT. Translating it yields CASSRGAGGPITDTQYF.

This clonotype was seen more than once but under ten times. The CDR3 spells CSVWGLAVDTQYF. The CDR3 DNA reads TGCAGTGTTTGGGGACTAGCTGTAGATACGCAGTATTTT. This chain uses TRBV20-1 with TRBJ2-3; TRBD2 matches at 9 bases. This CDR3 comprises 13 residues. J lost 5 bases, V lost 7 bases, and 7 bases had no gene match. Per the germline V gene, CDR1 is DFQATT and CDR2 is SNEGSKA (reference sequence).

The V call is TRBV12-3 or TRBV12-4, the J call TRBJ2-7; 10 positions match TRBD2. After removal of 5 bases from V and 5 bases from J, the junction contained 12 bases not matched to a gene. The CDR3 loop spans 16 amino acids. Here the CDR3 DNA reads TGTGCCAGCAGTCTATCCGGGACTAGCGAGGACCACGAGCAGTACTTC. It yields the protein CASSLSGTSEDHEQYF.

In DNA form, the CDR3 reads TGTGCCATCAGTGAGGCGGGCGGGGGTTTTGTGCAGTACGTC. Residues: CAISEAGGGFVQYV. The chain has TRBV10-3 and TRBJ2-7, with TRBD2 matching 7 bases. Losses at the gene ends were 2 bases for V and 9 bases for J; bases not matched to a gene: 10. The CDR3 has 14 amino acids. Germline V gene sequence: CDR1 ENHRY, CDR2 SYGVKD.

The chain joins TRBV6-1 to TRBJ2-7; 13 bases line up with TRBD2. The CDR3 consists of 15 residues. The V gene's germline CDR1 is MNHNS and CDR2 SASEGT. J was trimmed by 3 bases and V by 6 bases; bases with no gene match: 5. In DNA form, the CDR3 reads TGTGCCAGCAGCTCACTAGCGGGAGGGGACTACGAGCAGTACTTC. Its translation: CASSSLAGGDYEQYF.

This clonotype was seen a handful of times. This chain links TRBV28 with TRBJ1-5; TRBD1 might be the D (5 bases). V lost 4 bases, J lost 6 bases, and 13 bases lay in between. Germline V CDR1 and CDR2: MDHEN, SYDVKM. This CDR3 has 14 residues. Written as DNA, the CDR3 is TGTGCCAGCAGTTCCCTTTGGGGGACTCAGCCCCAGCATTTT. Its translation is CASSSLWGTQPQHF.

This chain links TRBV5-1 with TRBJ2-2; no definite D call. The germline V gene encodes CDR1 SGHRS and CDR2 YFSETQ. The CDR3 is made up of 16 amino acids. V lost 2 bases to trimming and J lost 0 bases, with 11 bases between them. CDR3 in amino acids: CASSLSTHANTGELFF. The CDR3 region has the DNA TGCGCCAGCAGCTTATCGACACATGCGAACACCGGGGAGCTGTTTTTT.

The chain uses TRBV20-1 and TRBJ2-3; 11 positions agree with TRBD1. The CDR3 covers 15 residues. Germline CDR1 DFQATT, CDR2 SNEGSKA (reference sequence). J was trimmed by 5 bases and V by 5 bases; bases with no gene match: 9. The CDR3 protein is CSADRRTGGLDTQYF. Here the CDR3 DNA reads TGCAGTGCTGACAGAAGGACAGGGGGCTTAGATACGCAGTATTTT.

This chain joins TRBV6-5 and TRBJ1-2, with D hard to call. The CDR3 length is 15 residues. CDR1 MNHEY and CDR2 SVGAGI come from the germline V gene. V shed 0 bases and J shed 4 bases, with 12 bases lying between them. The chain's CDR3 is CASSYSTAPGYGYTF. In nucleotides, the CDR3 is TGTGCCAGCAGTTACTCGACGGCCCCCGGCTATGGCTACACCTTC.

The chain carries TRBV20-1 and TRBJ2-1, with 13 bases fitting TRBD2. CDR1 and CDR2 (germline): DFQATT, SNEGSKA (reference sequence). The V gene end was trimmed by 3 bases and the J gene end by 2 bases; junction bases not matched to a gene: 13. The CDR3 extends over 19 amino acids. The CDR3 protein is CSASSPPGLAGATYNEQFF. CDR3 DNA sequence: TGCAGTGCTAGTAGTCCCCCTGGACTAGCGGGGGCTACCTACAATGAGCAGTTCTTC.

This clonotype was recorded a few times. The gene calls are TRBV12-3 or TRBV12-4 and TRBJ2-5; D may be TRBD1 or TRBD2 (5 bases each). Trimming took off 5 bases at V and 4 bases at J, with 11 bases between the two ends. The CDR3 extends over 13 amino acids. The CDR3 DNA sequence: TGTGCCAGCAGTAGAGGGGCCCCAGAGACCCAGTACTTC. It yields the protein CASSRGAPETQYF.

This clonotype was observed a handful of times. This sequence joins TRBV6-1 and TRBJ2-2, with D perhaps matching TRBD1 (6 bases). The CDR3 totals 16 residues. The germline V and J ends were trimmed by 2 bases and 0 bases, with 10 bases remaining between them. The germline CDR1 and CDR2 sequences are MNHNS and SASEGT. As DNA, the CDR3 is TGTGCCAGCAGTGAAATAGGGACATCGAACACCGGGGAGCTGTTTTTT. This gives the protein CASSEIGTSNTGELFF.

The rearrangement links TRBV7-9 to TRBJ2-7, with 9 bases matching TRBD2. The CDR3 is 17 residues long. Germline V CDR1 and CDR2: SEHNR, FQNEAQ (reference sequence). V trimming: 4 bases; J trimming: 3 bases; junction bases outside the gene matches: 13. The CDR3 sequence is CASSSLRSGRPNYEQYF. CDR3 DNA sequence: TGTGCCAGCAGCTCACTCCGGAGCGGGAGGCCAAACTACGAGCAGTACTTC.

The sample holds a few counts of this clonotype. The CDR3 sequence is CASSPKTGKETQYF. Here the CDR3 DNA reads TGTGCCAGCAGCCCCAAGACAGGGAAAGAGACCCAGTACTTC. The gene calls are TRBV7-9 and TRBJ2-5, with TRBD1 matching 7 bases. The CDR3 runs to 14 residues. J was trimmed by 3 bases and V by 5 bases; bases with no gene match: 6. Germline V gene data show CDR1 as SEHNR and CDR2 as FQNEAQ (reference sequence).

J is TRBJ2-7 and V is TRBV4-2; D remains unclear. The CDR3 length is 13 residues. The germline CDR1 and CDR2 sequences are LGHNA and YNFKEQ. The V and J ends lost 1 base and 3 bases respectively, with 7 bases between them. The CDR3: CASSQGPGYEQYF. In DNA, the CDR3 is TGTGCCAGCAGCCAAGGCCCCGGCTACGAGCAGTACTTC.

This clonotype was found many times. CDR3 protein: CASSLVRGLNTGELFF. CDR3 DNA: TGTGCCAGCAGCTTAGTTCGGGGACTGAACACCGGGGAGCTGTTTTTT. This rearrangement joins TRBV11-2 to TRBJ2-2; tentatively, D is TRBD2 (6 bases). Trimming left V 1 base short and J 1 base short, with 10 bases between. From germline, CDR1 is SGHAT and CDR2 FQNNGV. The CDR3 is made up of 16 amino acids.

The chain employs TRBV12-3 or TRBV12-4 and TRBJ2-3; tentative D call: TRBD2 (7 bases). The V and J ends lost 3 bases and 0 bases respectively, with 13 bases between them. CDR3 length: 16 amino acids. The CDR3 loop is CASSFRGGTSTDTQYF. For the CDR3, the DNA is TGTGCCAGCAGTTTTAGGGGGGGGACTAGCACAGATACGCAGTATTTT.

The V gene is TRBV19, the J gene TRBJ1-5, with D maybe TRBD1 (5 bases). The CDR3 sequence is 14 residues long. The germline V and J ends were trimmed by 5 bases and 3 bases, with 11 bases remaining between them. Looked up from germline, CDR1 is LNHDA and CDR2 is SQIVND (reference sequence). CDR3 bases: TGTGCCAGTAGTTCAGGGTCATACAATCAGCCCCAGCATTTT. Translated, it gives CASSSGSYNQPQHF. Using reference TRBV19 and TRBJ1-5 for the parts outside the CDR3, the full variable domain is DGGITQSPKYLFRKEGQNVTLSCEQNLNHDAMYWYRQDPGQGLRLIYYSQIVNDFQKGDIAEGYSVSREKKESFPLTVTSAQKNPTAFYLCASSSGSYNQPQHFGDGTRLSIL.

This clonotype was observed a few times. The chain links TRBV15 to TRBJ2-1; the match to TRBD2 covers 9 bases. The CDR3 length is 22 residues. Germline assignment: CDR1 LNHNV and CDR2 YYDKDF (reference sequence). Germline trimming cut 5 bases from V and 7 bases from J; bases unmatched to any gene: 30. Here the CDR3 reads CATSPGFSASLSGGRGRNEQFF. CDR3 coding DNA: TGTGCCACCAGCCCAGGGTTTTCGGCCTCCCTTTCTGGCGGGAGGGGCCGAAATGAGCAGTTCTTC.

The rearrangement joins TRBV24-1 to TRBJ2-4, with TRBD2 matching 11 bases. This CDR3 comprises 16 residues. CDR1 is KGHDR, CDR2 SFDVKD, per germline. The junction had 2 bases not matched to a gene; V was cut back by 3 bases and J by 2 bases. The CDR3 DNA follows: TGTGCCACCAGTGATGGGACTAGCGGTTCCAAAAACATTCAGTACTTC. Residues: CATSDGTSGSKNIQYF.

This clonotype was observed a few times. V usage is TRBV18 and J usage is TRBJ2-3; weak D call: TRBD1 (6 bases). V lost 4 bases and J lost 4, with 15 bases in between. CDR3 length: 15 amino acids. CDR1 is KGHSH and CDR2 is LQKENI in the germline V gene. The CDR3 sequence is CASSRQQGFADTQYF. The DNA of the CDR3 is TGTGCCAGCTCACGACAACAGGGTTTCGCAGATACGCAGTATTTT.

The J gene is TRBJ1-1, the V gene TRBV28, with 9 nucleotides matching TRBD1. Germline CDR1 MDHEN, CDR2 SYDVKM. Germline trimming cut 5 bases from V and 1 base from J; bases unmatched to any gene: 5. CDR3 size: 15 residues. The chain's CDR3 is CASSAWTGENTEAFF. The CDR3 DNA reads TGTGCCAGCAGTGCATGGACAGGGGAGAACACTGAAGCTTTCTTT.

Details on this clonotype: A much larger clone lies a single base off, so this may be a read error. This chain connects TRBV5-1 to TRBJ2-3; tentative D call: TRBD2 (6 bases). V was pared by 7 bases and J by 3 bases, with 18 bases between. The CDR3 is made up of 15 amino acids. In germline, CDR1 is SGHRS, CDR2 YFSETQ. The CDR3 here is CASSSSGVETDTQYF. DNA of the CDR3: TGCGCCAGCTCCTCTTCGGGAGTAGAGACAGATACGCAGTATTTT.